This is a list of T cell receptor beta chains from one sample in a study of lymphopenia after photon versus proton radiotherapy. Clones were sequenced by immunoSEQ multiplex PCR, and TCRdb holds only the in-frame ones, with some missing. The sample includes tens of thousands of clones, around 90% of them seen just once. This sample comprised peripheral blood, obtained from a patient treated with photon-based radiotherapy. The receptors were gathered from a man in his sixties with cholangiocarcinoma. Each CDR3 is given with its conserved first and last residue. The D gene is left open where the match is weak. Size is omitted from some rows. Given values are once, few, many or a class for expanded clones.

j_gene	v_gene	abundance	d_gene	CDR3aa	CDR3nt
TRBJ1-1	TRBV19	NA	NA	CASSIIAGNTEAFF	TGTGCCAGTAGTATAATTGCGGGGAACACTGAAGCTTTCTTT
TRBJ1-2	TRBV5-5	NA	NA	CASSLVLEANYGYTF	TGTGCCAGCAGCTTGGTGCTAGAGGCCAACTATGGCTACACCTTC
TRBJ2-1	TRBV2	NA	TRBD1	CASRGQGSAYNEQFF	TGTGCCAGCAGGGGACAGGGATCCGCCTACAATGAGCAGTTCTTC
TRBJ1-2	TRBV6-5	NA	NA	CASSRGWNYGYTF	TGTGCCAGCAGCCGGGGATGGAACTATGGCTACACCTTC
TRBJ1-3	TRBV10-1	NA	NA	CASSGGAGNTIYF	TGCGCCAGCAGTGGAGGAGCTGGAAACACCATATATTTT
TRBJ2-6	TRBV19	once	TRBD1	CATSGTGGANVLTF	TGTGCCACCTCCGGGACAGGTGGGGCCAACGTCCTGACTTTC
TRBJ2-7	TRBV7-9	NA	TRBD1	CASSGRQGVDEQYF	TGTGCCAGCAGCGGACGACAGGGGGTGGACGAGCAGTACTTC
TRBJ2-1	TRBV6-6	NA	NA	CASSYMGSNEQFF	TGTGCCAGCAGTTACATGGGGTCCAATGAGCAGTTCTTC
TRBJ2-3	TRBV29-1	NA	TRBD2	CSACEAGGADTQYF	TGCAGCGCCTGCGAAGCGGGAGGGGCAGATACGCAGTATTTT
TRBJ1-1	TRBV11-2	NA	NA	CASSLPRGGPATEAFF	TGTGCCAGCAGCTTACCCCGGGGGGGGCCGGCCACTGAAGCTTTCTTT
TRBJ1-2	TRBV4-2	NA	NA	CASSQDMRDRGYTF	TGTGCCAGCAGCCAAGATATGCGGGATCGGGGCTACACCTTC
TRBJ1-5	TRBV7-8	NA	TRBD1	CASSPTGGGSNQPQHF	TGTGCCAGCAGCCCGACAGGGGGCGGGAGCAATCAGCCCCAGCATTTT
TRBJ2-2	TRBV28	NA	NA	CASSLFRANTGELFF	TGTGCCAGCAGTTTATTCCGCGCGAACACCGGGGAGCTGTTTTTT
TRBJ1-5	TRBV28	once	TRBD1	CASRLPGQGLSGSNQPQHF	TGTGCCAGCAGGCTTCCGGGACAGGGGCTCTCTGGTAGCAATCAGCCCCAGCATTTT
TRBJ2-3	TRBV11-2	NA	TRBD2	CASSIPSGGTDTQYF	TGTGCCAGCAGCATCCCTAGCGGGGGAACAGATACGCAGTATTTT
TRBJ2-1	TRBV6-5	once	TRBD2	CASMLAGGEQFF	TGTGCCAGCATGCTAGCGGGAGGTGAGCAGTTCTTC
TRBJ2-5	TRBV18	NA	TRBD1	CASSLISGTGGQETQYF	TGTGCCAGCTCACTAATTTCCGGGACAGGGGGCCAAGAGACCCAGTACTTC
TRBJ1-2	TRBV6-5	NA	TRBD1	CASSLQGARNRVGYTF	TGTGCCAGCAGTTTACAGGGGGCCCGGAATCGGGTCGGCTACACCTTC
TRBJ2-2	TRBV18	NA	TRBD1	CASSRGQGSTGELFF	TGTGCCAGCTCACGGGGACAGGGGTCGACCGGGGAGCTGTTTTTT
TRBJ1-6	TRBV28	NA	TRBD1	CASSSDRRYSPLHF	TGTGCCAGCAGTTCGGACAGGCGGTATTCACCCCTCCACTTT
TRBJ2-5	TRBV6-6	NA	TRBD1	CASTQFGTGGETQYF	TGTGCCAGCACCCAGTTCGGGACAGGGGGTGAGACCCAGTACTTC
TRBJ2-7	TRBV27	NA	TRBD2	CASSLKVAGGRAEQYF	TGTGCCAGCAGTTTAAAGGTAGCGGGAGGGCGGGCCGAGCAGTACTTC
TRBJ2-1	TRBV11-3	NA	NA	CASSLGWGRRGNEQFF	TGTGCCAGCAGCTTAGGTTGGGGGCGGAGGGGCAATGAGCAGTTCTTC